The 9 T cell receptor beta chains below all came from one sample that was sequenced in a study of T cell repertoires in cytomegalovirus infection. No antigen is known for these receptors. TCRdb recomputed calls from the reads with MiXCR, one row per CDR3 protein. The sample holds around 430,000 distinct CDR3 sequences; more than 40% are singletons and the top ten take around 45%. The sample in question was cultured PBMCs, obtained from culture after CMV antigen stimulation. The receptors originated from a human donor in good health (CMV status not recorded). Some clones in this sample may be carry-over from other donors' samples.

This clonotype has a single count. This chain links TRBV5-1 with TRBJ2-5; 9 bases agree with TRBD2. Germline lookup yields CDR1 SGHRS and CDR2 YFSETQ. This CDR3 spans 22 amino acids. The J segment lost 5 bases and the V segment lost 0 bases, leaving 26 bases of the junction unmatched. The CDR3 region is CASSLAPSGPGWLAGKEETQYF. The DNA of the CDR3 is TGCGCCAGCAGCTTGGCCCCTAGCGGCCCCGGCTGGCTAGCGGGAAAGGAGGAGACCCAGTACTTC.

V usage is TRBV7-9 and J usage is TRBJ1-6; D is possibly TRBD1 (5 bases). The CDR3 has 14 amino acids. Germline assignment: CDR1 SEHNR and CDR2 FQNEAQ (reference sequence). Trimming stripped 5 bases from V and 10 bases from J, with 15 bases between. CDR3 in DNA: TGTGCCAGCAGCCTGATGTCCAGGGACTCACCCCTCCACTTT. The encoded protein is CASSLMSRDSPLHF.

This chain joins TRBV7-6 and TRBJ1-2, with TRBD1 matching 12 bases. The germline gives CDR1 SGHVS, CDR2 FNYEAQ. Germline trimming cut 2 bases from V and 2 bases from J; bases unmatched to any gene: 15. There are 20 residues in the CDR3. The CDR3 DNA follows: TGTGCCAGCAGCTTAATCTCGGTCGGGACAGGGGGCGAACACAACTATGGCTACACCTTC. This sequence encodes CASSLISVGTGGEHNYGYTF.

The chain couples TRBV19 to TRBJ2-1; weak D call: TRBD2 (7 bases). Trimming stripped 7 bases from V and 0 bases from J, with 16 bases between. The CDR3 spans 16 residues. Looked up from germline, CDR1 is LNHDA and CDR2 is SQIVND (reference sequence). The CDR3 spells CASTALRGGSYNEQFF. CDR3 nucleotide sequence: TGTGCCAGTACCGCACTTAGGGGGGGCTCCTACAATGAGCAGTTCTTC.

The chain couples TRBV7-2 to TRBJ2-1; D possibly corresponds to TRBD2 (6 bases). From germline, CDR1 is SGHTA and CDR2 FQGNSA. This CDR3 is 14 amino acids long. V lost 5 bases and J lost 8, with 16 bases in between. This CDR3 is CASSPVRDPDEQFF. CDR3 sequence (DNA): TGTGCCAGCAGCCCGGTGCGGGATCCGGATGAGCAGTTCTTC.

The sample holds a few counts of this clonotype. The chain employs TRBV6-1 and TRBJ2-3, with D perhaps TRBD2 (6 bases). The germline V gene has CDR1 MNHNS and CDR2 SASEGT. The CDR3 is made up of 16 amino acids. The ends were cut back, 6 bases at V and 0 bases at J, with 16 bases in the middle. For the CDR3, the DNA is TGTGCCAGCAGCAAACGACTAGACTCTAGCACAGATACGCAGTATTTT. Translating gives CASSKRLDSSTDTQYF.

This clonotype was observed a few times. J is TRBJ2-7 and V is TRBV28; D gene unclear. V was clipped by 2 bases and J by 2 bases, with 10 bases between them. This CDR3 is 14 amino acids long. Germline V gives CDR1 MDHEN, CDR2 SYDVKM. CDR3 DNA: TGTGCCAGCAGTTTACTCGGTGGGACCTACGAGCAGTACTTC. This codes for CASSLLGGTYEQYF.

The chain combines TRBV6-5 with TRBJ1-1, with D perhaps TRBD1 (5 bases). The V gene lost 2 bases and the J gene lost 0 bases, with 10 bases spanning the gap. Germline CDR1 is MNHEY and CDR2 is SVGAGI. CDR3 length: 15 residues. CDR3 region: CASSYRGYVNTEAFF. The CDR3 DNA sequence: TGTGCCAGCAGTTACCGGGGGTATGTGAACACTGAAGCTTTCTTT.

The chain employs TRBV12-3 or TRBV12-4 and TRBJ2-1; the match to TRBD1 covers 12 bases. After removal of 5 bases from V and 11 bases from J, the junction contained 10 bases not matched to a gene. The CDR3 runs 15 residues. In nucleotides, the CDR3 is TGTGCCAGCAGTGTCGAACGGGACAGGGGGCGACAGCAGTTCTTC. As protein: CASSVERDRGRQQFF.